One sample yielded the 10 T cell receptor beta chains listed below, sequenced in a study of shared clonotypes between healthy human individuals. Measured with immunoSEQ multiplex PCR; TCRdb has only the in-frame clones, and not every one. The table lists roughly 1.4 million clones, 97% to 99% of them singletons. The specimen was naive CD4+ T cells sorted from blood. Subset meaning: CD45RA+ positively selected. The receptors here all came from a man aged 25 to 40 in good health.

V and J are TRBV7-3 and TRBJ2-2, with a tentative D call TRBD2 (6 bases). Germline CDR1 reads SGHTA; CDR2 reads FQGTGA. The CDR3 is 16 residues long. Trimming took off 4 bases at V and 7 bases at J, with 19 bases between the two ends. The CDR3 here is CASSSPLAGVDGELFF. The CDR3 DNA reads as TGTGCCAGCAGCTCGCCACTAGCCGGGGTTGACGGGGAGCTGTTTTTT.

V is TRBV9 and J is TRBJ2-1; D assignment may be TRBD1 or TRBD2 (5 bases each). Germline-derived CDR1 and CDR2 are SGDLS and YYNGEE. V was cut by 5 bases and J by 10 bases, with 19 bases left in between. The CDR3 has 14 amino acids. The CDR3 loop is CASRASEGWDEQFF. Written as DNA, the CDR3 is TGTGCCAGCAGAGCGTCAGAGGGGTGGGACGAGCAGTTCTTC.

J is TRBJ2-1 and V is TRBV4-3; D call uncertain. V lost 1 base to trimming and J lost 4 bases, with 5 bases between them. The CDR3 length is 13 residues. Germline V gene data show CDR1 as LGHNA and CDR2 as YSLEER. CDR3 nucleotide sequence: TGCGCCAGCAGCCAAGGGGCATACAATGAGCAGTTCTTC. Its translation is CASSQGAYNEQFF.

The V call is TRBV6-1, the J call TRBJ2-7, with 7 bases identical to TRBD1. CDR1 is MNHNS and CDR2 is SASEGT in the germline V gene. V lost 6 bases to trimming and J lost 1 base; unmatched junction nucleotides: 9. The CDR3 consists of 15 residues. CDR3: CASSLPGTVSYEQYF. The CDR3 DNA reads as TGTGCCAGCAGCCTGCCCGGGACAGTGTCCTACGAGCAGTACTTC.

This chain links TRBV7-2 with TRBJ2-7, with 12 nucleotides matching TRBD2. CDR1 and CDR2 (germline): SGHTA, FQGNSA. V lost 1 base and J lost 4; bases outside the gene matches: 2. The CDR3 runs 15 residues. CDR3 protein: CASSLVLAGGYEQYF. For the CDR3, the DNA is TGTGCCAGCAGCTTAGTACTAGCGGGAGGTTACGAGCAGTACTTC.

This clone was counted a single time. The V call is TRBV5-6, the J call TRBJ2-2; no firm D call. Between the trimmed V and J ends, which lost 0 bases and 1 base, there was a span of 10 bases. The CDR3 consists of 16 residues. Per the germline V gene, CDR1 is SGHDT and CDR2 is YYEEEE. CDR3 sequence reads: CASSLGLVWNTGELFF. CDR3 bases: TGTGCCAGCAGCTTGGGTCTAGTGTGGAACACCGGGGAGCTGTTTTTT. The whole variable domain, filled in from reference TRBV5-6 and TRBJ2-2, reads DAGVTQSPTHLIKTRGQQVTLRCSPKSGHDTVSWYQQALGQGPQFIFQYYEEEERQRGNFPDRFSGHQFPNYSSELNVNALLLGDSALYLCASSLGLVWNTGELFFGEGSRLTVL.

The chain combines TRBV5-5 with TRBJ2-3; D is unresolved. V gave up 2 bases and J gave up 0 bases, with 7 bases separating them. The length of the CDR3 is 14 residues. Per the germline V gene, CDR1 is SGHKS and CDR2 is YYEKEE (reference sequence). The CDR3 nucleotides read TGTGCCAGCAGCTTCGAAGGCAGCACAGATACGCAGTATTTT. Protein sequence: CASSFEGSTDTQYF. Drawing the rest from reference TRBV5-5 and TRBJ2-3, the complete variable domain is DAGVTQSPTHLIKTRGQQVTLRCSPISGHKSVSWYQQVLGQGPQFIFQYYEKEERGRGNFPDRFSARQFPNYSSELNVNALLLGDSALYLCASSFEGSTDTQYFGPGTRLTVL.

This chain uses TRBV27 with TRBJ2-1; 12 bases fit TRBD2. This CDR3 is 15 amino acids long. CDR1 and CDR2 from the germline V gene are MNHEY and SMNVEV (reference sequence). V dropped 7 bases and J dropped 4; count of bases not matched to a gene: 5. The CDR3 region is CASNVGLAGYNEQFF. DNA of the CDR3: TGTGCCAGCAACGTGGGACTAGCGGGTTACAATGAGCAGTTCTTC.

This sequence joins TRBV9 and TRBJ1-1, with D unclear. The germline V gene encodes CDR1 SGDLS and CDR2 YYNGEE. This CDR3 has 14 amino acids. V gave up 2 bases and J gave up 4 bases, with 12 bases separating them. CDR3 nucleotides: TGTGCCAGCAGCGTTGACTTAGGACGCACTGAAGCTTTCTTT. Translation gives CASSVDLGRTEAFF.

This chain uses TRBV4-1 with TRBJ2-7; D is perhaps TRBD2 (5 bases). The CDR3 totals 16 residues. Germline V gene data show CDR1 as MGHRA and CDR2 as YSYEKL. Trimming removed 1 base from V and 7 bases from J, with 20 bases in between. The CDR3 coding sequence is TGCGCCAGCAGCCAAGGAGGGATCAGAATCTCGGGGGAGCAGTACTTC. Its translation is CASSQGGIRISGEQYF.